This T cell receptor beta chain originates from a study of memory CD4+ T cells and cytomegalovirus serostatus. Authors' processing steps: After removing out-of-frame reads, 2 million to 2.5 million distinct TCRbeta sequences remained. Profiling relied on immunoSEQ multiplex PCR, and the TCRdb table lists in-frame clones only, not all of them. V, J and clone size are taken as reported in that table, and D and trimming were inferred from the DNA itself. This sample has tens of thousands of clones, with around 75% found just once. V gave up 7 bases and J gave up 5 bases, with 17 bases separating them. The CDR3 spans 15 residues. In germline, CDR1 is MNHNS, CDR2 SASEGT. The sort gate was single viable CD3+CD4+CD8-CD45RO+ cells for memory CD4+ T cells. Donors' CMV status reflects serum IgG against pp150, pp28, p38, p52.

The sequenced material came from memory CD4+ T cells from blood. This chain links TRBV6-1 with TRBJ2-2, with no clear D. The sequence was collected from an adult in good health and CMV-seronegative. The CDR3 sequence is CASMDPGSLTGELFF. In DNA, the CDR3 is TGTGCCAGCATGGATCCGGGCAGTCTTACCGGGGAGCTGTTTTTT.